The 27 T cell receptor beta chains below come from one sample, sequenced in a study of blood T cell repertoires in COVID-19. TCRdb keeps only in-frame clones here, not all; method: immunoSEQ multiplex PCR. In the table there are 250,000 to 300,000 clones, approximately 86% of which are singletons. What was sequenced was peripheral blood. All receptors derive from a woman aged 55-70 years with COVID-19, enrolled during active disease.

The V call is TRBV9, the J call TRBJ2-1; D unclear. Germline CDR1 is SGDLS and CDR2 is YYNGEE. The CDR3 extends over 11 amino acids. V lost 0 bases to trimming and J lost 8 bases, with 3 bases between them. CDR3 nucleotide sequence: TGTGCCAGCAGCGTAGCCGATGAGCAGTTCTTC. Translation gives CASSVADEQFF.

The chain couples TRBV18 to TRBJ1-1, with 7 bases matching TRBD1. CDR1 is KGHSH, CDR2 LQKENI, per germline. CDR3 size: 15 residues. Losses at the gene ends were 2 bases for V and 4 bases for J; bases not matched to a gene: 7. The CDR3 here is CASSPGRRGVTEAFF. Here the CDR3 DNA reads TGTGCCAGCTCACCAGGCCGCAGGGGGGTCACTGAAGCTTTCTTT.

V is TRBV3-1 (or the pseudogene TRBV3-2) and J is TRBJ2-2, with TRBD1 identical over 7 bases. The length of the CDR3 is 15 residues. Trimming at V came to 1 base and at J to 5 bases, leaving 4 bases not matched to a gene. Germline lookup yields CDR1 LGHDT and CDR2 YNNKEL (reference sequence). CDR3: CASSQGGGGTGELFF. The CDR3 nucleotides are TGTGCCAGCAGCCAAGGAGGGGGCGGGACCGGGGAGCTGTTTTTT.

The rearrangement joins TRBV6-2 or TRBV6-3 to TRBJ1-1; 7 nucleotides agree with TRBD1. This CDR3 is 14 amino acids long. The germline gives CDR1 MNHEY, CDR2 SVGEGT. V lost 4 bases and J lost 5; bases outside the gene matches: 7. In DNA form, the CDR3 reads TGTGCCAGCAGTTCCGAGGGGGCAGGAACTGAAGCTTTCTTT. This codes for CASSSEGAGTEAFF.

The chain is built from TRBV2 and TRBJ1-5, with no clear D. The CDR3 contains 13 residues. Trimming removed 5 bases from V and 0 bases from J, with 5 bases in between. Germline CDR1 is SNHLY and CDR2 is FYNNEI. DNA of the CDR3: TGTGCCAGCAGTCGTTATAGCAATCAGCCCCAGCATTTT. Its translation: CASSRYSNQPQHF.

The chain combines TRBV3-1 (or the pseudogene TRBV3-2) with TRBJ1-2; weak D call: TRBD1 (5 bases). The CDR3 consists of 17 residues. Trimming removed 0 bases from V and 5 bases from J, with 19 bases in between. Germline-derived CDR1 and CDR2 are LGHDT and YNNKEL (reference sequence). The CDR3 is CASSQDLGASGRYGYTF. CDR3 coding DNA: TGTGCCAGCAGCCAAGACCTTGGGGCTTCCGGGAGGTATGGCTACACCTTC.

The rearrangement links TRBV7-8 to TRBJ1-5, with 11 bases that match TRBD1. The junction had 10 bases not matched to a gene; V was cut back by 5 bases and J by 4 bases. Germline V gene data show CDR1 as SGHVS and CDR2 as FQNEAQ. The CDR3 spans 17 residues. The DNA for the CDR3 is TGTGCCAGCAGCCAGCGTTGGGGACAGGGGGTGAATCAGCCCCAGCATTTT. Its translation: CASSQRWGQGVNQPQHF.

DNA of the CDR3: TGTGCCAGCAGTCCTGGACAGCAGCTAAGGAACACTGAAGCTTTCTTT. Protein product: CASSPGQQLRNTEAFF. The rearrangement uses TRBV6-6 and TRBJ1-1; possible D gene TRBD1, 6 bases. V lost 5 bases, J lost 1 base, and 17 bases lay in between. The V gene's germline CDR1 is MNHNY and CDR2 SVGAGI (reference sequence). CDR3 length: 16 amino acids.

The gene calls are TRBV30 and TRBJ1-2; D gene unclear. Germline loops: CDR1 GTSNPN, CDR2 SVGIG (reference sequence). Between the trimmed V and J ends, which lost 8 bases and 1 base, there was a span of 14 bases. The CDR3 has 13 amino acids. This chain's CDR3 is CAHTRGSNYGYTF. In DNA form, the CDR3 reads TGTGCCCATACGAGAGGGAGTAACTATGGCTACACCTTC.

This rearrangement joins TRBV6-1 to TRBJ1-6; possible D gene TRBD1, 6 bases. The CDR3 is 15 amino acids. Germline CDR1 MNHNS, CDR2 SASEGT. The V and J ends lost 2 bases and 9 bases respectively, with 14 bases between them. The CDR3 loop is CASSEIQGIGSPLHF. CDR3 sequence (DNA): TGTGCCAGCAGTGAAATACAGGGTATCGGTTCACCCCTCCACTTT.

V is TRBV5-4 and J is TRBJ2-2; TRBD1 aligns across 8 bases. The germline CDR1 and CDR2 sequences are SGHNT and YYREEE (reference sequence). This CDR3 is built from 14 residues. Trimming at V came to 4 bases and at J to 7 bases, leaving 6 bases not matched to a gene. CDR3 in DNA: TGTGCCAGCAGCGGCAGGGGGCTTGGCGGGGAGCTGTTTTTT. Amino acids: CASSGRGLGGELFF.

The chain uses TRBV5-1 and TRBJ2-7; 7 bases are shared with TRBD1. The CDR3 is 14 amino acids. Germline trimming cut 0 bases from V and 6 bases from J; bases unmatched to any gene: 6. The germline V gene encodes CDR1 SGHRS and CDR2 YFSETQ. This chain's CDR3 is CASSLEGAPGEQYF. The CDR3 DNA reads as TGCGCCAGCAGCTTGGAGGGGGCCCCAGGCGAGCAGTACTTC.

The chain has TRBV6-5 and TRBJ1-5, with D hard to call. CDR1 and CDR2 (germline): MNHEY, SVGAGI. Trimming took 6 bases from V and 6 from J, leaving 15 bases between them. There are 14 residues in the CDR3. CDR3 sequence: CASRRTGDFQPQHF. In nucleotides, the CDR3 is TGTGCCAGCAGAAGGACGGGAGATTTTCAGCCCCAGCATTTT.

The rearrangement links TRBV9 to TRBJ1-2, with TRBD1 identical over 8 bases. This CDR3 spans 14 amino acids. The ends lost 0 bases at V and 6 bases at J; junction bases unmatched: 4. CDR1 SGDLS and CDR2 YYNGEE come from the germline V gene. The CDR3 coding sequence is TGTGCCAGCAGCGTAGTAGACAGGGGCGATGGCTACACCTTC. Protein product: CASSVVDRGDGYTF.

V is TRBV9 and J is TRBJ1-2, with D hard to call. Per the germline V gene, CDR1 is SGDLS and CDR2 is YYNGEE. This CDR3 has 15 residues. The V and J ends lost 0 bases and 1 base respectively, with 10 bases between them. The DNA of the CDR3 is TGTGCCAGCAGCGTAGGAGGGAGGGTTAACTATGGCTACACCTTC. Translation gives CASSVGGRVNYGYTF.

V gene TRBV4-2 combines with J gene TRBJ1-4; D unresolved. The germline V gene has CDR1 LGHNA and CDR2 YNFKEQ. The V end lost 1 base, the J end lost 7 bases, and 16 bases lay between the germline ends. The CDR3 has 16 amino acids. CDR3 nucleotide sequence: TGTGCCAGCAGCCAAGGCGGGCCTCCACTCGGTGAAAAACTGTTTTTT. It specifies CASSQGGPPLGEKLFF.

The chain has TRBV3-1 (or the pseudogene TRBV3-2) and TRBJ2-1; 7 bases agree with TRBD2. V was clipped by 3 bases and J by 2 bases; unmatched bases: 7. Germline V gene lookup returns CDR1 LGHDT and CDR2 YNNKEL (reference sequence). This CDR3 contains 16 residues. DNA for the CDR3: TGTGCCAGCAGCCAGAGAAGCGGGATTACCTACAATGAGCAGTTCTTC. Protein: CASSQRSGITYNEQFF.

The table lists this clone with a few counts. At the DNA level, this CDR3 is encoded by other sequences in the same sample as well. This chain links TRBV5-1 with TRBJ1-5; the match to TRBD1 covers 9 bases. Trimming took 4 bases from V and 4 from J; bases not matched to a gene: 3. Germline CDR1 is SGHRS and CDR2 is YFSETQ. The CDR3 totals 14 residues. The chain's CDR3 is CASSATGGNQPQHF. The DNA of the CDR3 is TGCGCCAGCAGCGCGACAGGGGGGAATCAGCCCCAGCATTTT.

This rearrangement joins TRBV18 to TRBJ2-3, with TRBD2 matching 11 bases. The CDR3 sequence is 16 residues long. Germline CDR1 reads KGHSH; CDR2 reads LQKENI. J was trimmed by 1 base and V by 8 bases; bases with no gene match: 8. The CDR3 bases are TGTGCCAGCATAATACTACTAGCGGGAGGCACAGATACGCAGTATTTT. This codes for CASIILLAGGTDTQYF.

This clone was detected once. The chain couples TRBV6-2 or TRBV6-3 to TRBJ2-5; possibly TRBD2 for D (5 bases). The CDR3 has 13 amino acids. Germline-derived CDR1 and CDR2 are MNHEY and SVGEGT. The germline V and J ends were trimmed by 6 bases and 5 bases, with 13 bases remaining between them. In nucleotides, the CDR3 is TGTGCCAGCAGCCTACCTCCGGGGGAGACCCAGTACTTC. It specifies CASSLPPGETQYF.

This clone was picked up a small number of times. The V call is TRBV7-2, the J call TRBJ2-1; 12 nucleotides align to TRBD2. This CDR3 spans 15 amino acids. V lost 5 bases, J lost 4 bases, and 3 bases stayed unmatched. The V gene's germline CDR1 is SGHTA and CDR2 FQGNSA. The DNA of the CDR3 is TGTGCCAGCAGCCCAACTAGCGGGAGGTACAATGAGCAGTTCTTC. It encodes CASSPTSGRYNEQFF.

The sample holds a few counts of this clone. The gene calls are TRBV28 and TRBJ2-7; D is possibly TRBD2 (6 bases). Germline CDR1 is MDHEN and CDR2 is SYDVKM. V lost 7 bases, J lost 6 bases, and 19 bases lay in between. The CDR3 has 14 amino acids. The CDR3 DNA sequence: TGTGCCAGCACCATAAGGCCAGCGCGGGGCGAGCAGTACTTC. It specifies CASTIRPARGEQYF.

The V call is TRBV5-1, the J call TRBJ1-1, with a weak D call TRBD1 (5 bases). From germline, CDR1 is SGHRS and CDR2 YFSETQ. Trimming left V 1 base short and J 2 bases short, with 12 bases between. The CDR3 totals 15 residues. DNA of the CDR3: TGCGCCAGCAGCTTGACAGGAGGGCCAAACACTGAAGCTTTCTTT. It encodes CASSLTGGPNTEAFF. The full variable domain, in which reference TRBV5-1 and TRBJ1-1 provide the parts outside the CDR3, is KAGVTQTPRYLIKTRGQQVTLSCSPISGHRSVSWYQQTPGQGLQFLFEYFSETQRNKGNFPGRFSGRQFSNSRSEMNVSTLELGDSALYLCASSLTGGPNTEAFFGQGTRLTVV.

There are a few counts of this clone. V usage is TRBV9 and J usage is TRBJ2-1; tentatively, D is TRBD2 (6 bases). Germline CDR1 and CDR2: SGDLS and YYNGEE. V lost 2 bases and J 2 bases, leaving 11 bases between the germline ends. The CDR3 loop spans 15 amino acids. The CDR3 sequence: CASSVRLGPYNEQFF. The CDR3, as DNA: TGTGCCAGCAGCGTCAGACTAGGCCCCTACAATGAGCAGTTCTTC.

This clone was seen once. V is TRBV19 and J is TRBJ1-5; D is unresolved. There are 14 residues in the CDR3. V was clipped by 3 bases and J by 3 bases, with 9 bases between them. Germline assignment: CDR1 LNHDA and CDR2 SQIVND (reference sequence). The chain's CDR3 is CASSILAVNQPQHF. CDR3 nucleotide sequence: TGTGCCAGTAGTATTCTGGCAGTCAATCAGCCCCAGCATTTT.

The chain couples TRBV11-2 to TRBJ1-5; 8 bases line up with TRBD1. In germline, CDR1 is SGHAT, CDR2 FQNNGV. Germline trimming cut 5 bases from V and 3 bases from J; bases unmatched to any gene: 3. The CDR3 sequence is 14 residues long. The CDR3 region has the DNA TGTGCCAGCAGCACAGGGGGGGACAATCAGCCCCAGCATTTT. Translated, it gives CASSTGGDNQPQHF.

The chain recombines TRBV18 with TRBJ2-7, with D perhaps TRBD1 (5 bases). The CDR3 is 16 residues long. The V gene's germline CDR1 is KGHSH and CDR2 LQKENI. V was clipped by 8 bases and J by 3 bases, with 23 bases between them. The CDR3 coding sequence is TGTGCCAGCACTGGGATCCGAACGACCACAGGCTACGAGCAGTACTTC. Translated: CASTGIRTTTGYEQYF. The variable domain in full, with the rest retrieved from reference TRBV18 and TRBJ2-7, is NAGVMQNPRHLVRRRGQEARLRCSPMKGHSHVYWYRQLPEEGLKFMVYLQKENIIDESGMPKERFSAEFPKEGPSILRIQQVVRGDSAAYFCASTGIRTTTGYEQYFGPGTRLTVT.